The clone carrying this T cell receptor (beta chain) was observed once. Its antigen is still unknown. Using 200 ng DNA, around 30,000 T cell genomes, the sorted-subset replicate PCRs were run. Using immunoSEQ multiplex PCR, the repertoire was profiled, and TCRdb retains in-frame clones only, with some absent. The sample lists roughly 1,500,000 clones; around 98.5% were seen once. This record belongs to a study of shared clonotypes between healthy human individuals. Study-wide background: With ages of 18 to 49, the donors were a couple of women and a few men.

Study results and limitations: Donors were few, which limited the genetic and exposure-history diversity represented. Clonotype sharing across several donors was observed for about 4.8% of naive CD4 clonotypes.

The CDR3 contains 15 residues. The J segment lost 0 bases and the V segment lost 5 bases, leaving 3 bases of the junction unmatched. Germline CDR1 reads LNHDA; CDR2 reads SQIVND (reference sequence). The sample was naive CD4+ T cells sorted from blood. Stated subset: CD45RA+ positively selected. V usage is TRBV19 and J usage is TRBJ2-7; 11 bases align to TRBD1. The receptor was derived from a man under 40 in good health. CDR3 sequence: CASSVGTGGSYEQYF. The DNA for the CDR3 is TGTGCCAGTAGTGTTGGGACAGGGGGCTCCTACGAGCAGTACTTC.